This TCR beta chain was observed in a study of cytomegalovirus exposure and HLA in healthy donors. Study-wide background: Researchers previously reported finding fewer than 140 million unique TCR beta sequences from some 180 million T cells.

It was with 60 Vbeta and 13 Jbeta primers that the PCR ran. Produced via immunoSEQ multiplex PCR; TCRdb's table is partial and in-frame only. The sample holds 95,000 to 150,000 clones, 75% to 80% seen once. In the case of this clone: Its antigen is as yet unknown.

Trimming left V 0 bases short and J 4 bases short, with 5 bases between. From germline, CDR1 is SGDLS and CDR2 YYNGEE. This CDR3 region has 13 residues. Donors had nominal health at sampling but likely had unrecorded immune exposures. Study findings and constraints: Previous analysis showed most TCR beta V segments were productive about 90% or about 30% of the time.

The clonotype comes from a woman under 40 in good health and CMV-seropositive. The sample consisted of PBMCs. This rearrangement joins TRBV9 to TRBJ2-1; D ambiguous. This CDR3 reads CASSVATYNEQFF. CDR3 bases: TGTGCCAGCAGCGTAGCAACTTACAATGAGCAGTTCTTC.